The rows below give T cell receptor beta chains drawn from one sample of a study of immune evolution from preneoplasia to lung adenocarcinoma. Measured with immunoSEQ multiplex PCR; TCRdb has only the in-frame clones, and not every one. The sample lists several thousand clones, 82% seen once, with around 8.3% in the top ten. The sequenced sample was FFPE lung adenocarcinoma in situ tissue. The source of these receptors is a person aged 65-85 years with lung adenocarcinoma. Each CDR3 is given without its conserved first and last residue. A D gene is named only where the DNA matches it firmly.

.	TRBV6-1	TRBJ2-1	ASSLDSYNEQF
.	TRBV6-4	TRBJ2-1	ASSLMAGSYNEQF
.	TRBV19	TRBJ1-5	ASSPGPIHQPQH
TRBD2	TRBV15	TRBJ2-3	ATSRDRTSGRTDTQY
TRBD2	TRBV2	TRBJ2-7	ASSKVLAGVYEQY
.	TRBV2	TRBJ2-3	ASRGIRSTDTQY
.	TRBV28	TRBJ2-6	ASSPQGLSGANVLT
TRBD2	TRBV6-4	TRBJ2-2	ASSALAATGELF
TRBD1	TRBV27	TRBJ1-5	ASSRQGRGLVGNQPQH
.	TRBV18	TRBJ2-1	ASGGLAGNEQF
.	TRBV29-1	TRBJ2-3	SVEVGPLGAGTQY